The following is a T cell receptor beta chain sequence with its context. The antigen is not known. These data come from a study of response to subunit inactivated influenza vaccine. TCRdb redid the calling of the RT-PCR reads with MiXCR, one entry per CDR3 protein. The repertoire holds hundreds of thousands of distinct CDR3 sequences, with 13% to 15% as singletons. V was trimmed by 0 bases and J by 5 bases, leaving 12 bases between them. Germline loops: CDR1 SGHRS, CDR2 YFSETQ. The CDR3 extends over 15 amino acids. Study findings and constraints: Authors proposed each seasonal influenza vaccination draws in few new T cells.

This sample comprised PBMCs from blood, obtained 14 to 15 days before vaccination. The clonotype was recovered from a man aged 50-60 years who received an inactivated influenza vaccine. This chain links TRBV5-1 with TRBJ2-1; tentatively, D is TRBD2 (5 bases). The CDR3: CASSLGLSGHNEQFF. The DNA of the CDR3 is TGCGCCAGCAGCTTGGGTCTAAGCGGCCACAATGAGCAGTTCTTC. Complete variable domain (other parts from reference TRBV5-1 and TRBJ2-1): KAGVTQTPRYLIKTRGQQVTLSCSPISGHRSVSWYQQTPGQGLQFLFEYFSETQRNKGNFPGRFSGRQFSNSRSEMNVSTLELGDSALYLCASSLGLSGHNEQFFGPGTRLTVL.